This T cell receptor (beta chain) was recovered during a study of T-cell memory formation after mild COVID-19. Study-wide results and limits: SARS-CoV-2 specificity of second-wave clones peaking day 37 was unconfirmed.

TCRdb re-analysed the 5' RACE reads in MiXCR, keeping a single row per CDR3 protein. This repertoire shows roughly 300,000 distinct CDR3 sequences, approximately 14% found once; its top ten account for 22%. Germline CDR1 and CDR2: SQVTM and ANQGSEA. V was cut by 6 bases and J by 6 bases, with 14 bases left in between. The CDR3 extends over 13 amino acids. Comments on this clonotype: What it recognizes is unknown.

The sequencing input was PBMCs or a T cell subset sorted from them (not recorded which). The source is a man younger than 35 who had mild COVID-19 (a few samples of this study predate the infection). Cell type and time point are not known. The chain joins TRBV29-1 to TRBJ2-2; D may be TRBD2 (6 bases). The DNA for the CDR3 is TGCAGCGTCGTGTCAGCGGGCCCCGGGGAGCTGTTTTTT. Protein sequence: CSVVSAGPGELFF.